The rows below give T cell receptor beta chains drawn from one sample of a study of blood T cells in healthy people across ages. TCRdb fed the 5' RACE reads into MiXCR, producing one record per CDR3 protein. This sample has more than 800,000 distinct CDR3 sequences, with under 35% found just once. Sequencing was carried out using blood. Source of these receptors: a woman of 80 years or more in good health. Each CDR3 is given with its conserved first and last residue. The D gene is left open where the match is weak. Clone size is given for some rows only: seen once, a few or many times, or a class if the clone is expanded.

d_call	v_call	clone_size	j_call	cdr3_nt	cdr3_aa
-	TRBV29-1	many	TRBJ1-2	TGCAGCGTTGTGCGGCAGCACTCTGGCTACACCTTC	CSVVRQHSGYTF
-	TRBV23-1	-	TRBJ1-3	TGCGCCAGCAGTCGTGCAGGTCCTAGGTCTGGAAACACCATATATTTT	CASSRAGPRSGNTIYF
-	TRBV6-5	few	TRBJ1-1	TGTGCCAGCAGCTTGTGGGATACGAACACTGAAGCTTTCTTT	CASSLWDTNTEAFF
-	TRBV12-3/TRBV12-4	-	TRBJ2-3	TGTGCCAGCAGCATCGCACAGGGCACAGATACGCAGTATTTT	CASSIAQGTDTQYF
-	TRBV7-9	-	TRBJ1-2	TGTGCCAGCAGCCCGGGGACACAGAACTATGGCTACACCTTC	CASSPGTQNYGYTF
TRBD1	TRBV15	-	TRBJ1-2	TGTGCCACCAGCAGGGAAATGGGACAGGGGGCAGGATATGGCTACACCTTC	CATSREMGQGAGYGYTF
TRBD1	TRBV6-6	many	TRBJ1-5	TGTGCCAGCACGGACAGGAAGGATCAGCCCCAGCATTTT	CASTDRKDQPQHF
TRBD1	TRBV19	once	TRBJ1-2	TGTGCCAGTAGTGAACGGACAGGGCCTGGCTACACCTTC	CASSERTGPGYTF
-	TRBV4-3	many	TRBJ1-2	TGCGCCAGCAGCCAAGATACTCGCGGCTATGGCTACACCTTC	CASSQDTRGYGYTF
TRBD1	TRBV12-3/TRBV12-4	many	TRBJ2-3	TGTGCCAGCAGACACAGGGGATGGAGCACAGATACGCAGTATTTT	CASRHRGWSTDTQYF
TRBD1	TRBV6-6	many	TRBJ2-4	TGTGCCAGCAGCCCCACGCCGACAGGGGCGTACTTC	CASSPTPTGAYF
TRBD1	TRBV20-1	many	TRBJ2-3	TGCAGTGCTACCCCGGGACAGGGGAGCACAGATACGCAGTATTTT	CSATPGQGSTDTQYF
TRBD2	TRBV5-7	few	TRBJ2-7	TGTGCCAGCAGCTTGCAGGGACTAGCGGGGCGTTCCTACGAGCAGTACTTC	CASSLQGLAGRSYEQYF
TRBD1	TRBV12-3/TRBV12-4	-	TRBJ1-2	TGTGCCAGCAGTTCTCGACAGGGGTATGGCTATGGCTACACCTTC	CASSSRQGYGYGYTF
-	TRBV7-2	many	TRBJ2-1	TGTGCCAGCAAATTTCCCGGGGAGTACAATGAGCAGTTCTTC	CASKFPGEYNEQFF
-	TRBV7-9	-	TRBJ2-5	TGTGCCAGCAGCTTAGTCCGGGCAGGGCTTTGGAAAGAGACCCAGTACTTC	CASSLVRAGLWKETQYF
-	TRBV20-1	few	TRBJ1-2	TGCAGTGCTAGAGATCCTTACAGGGCTAACTATGGCTACACCTTC	CSARDPYRANYGYTF
TRBD1	TRBV12-3/TRBV12-4	many	TRBJ2-5	TGTGCCAGCAGTTTCAGGGGGCCGAGCTTTCAAGAGACCCAGTACTTC	CASSFRGPSFQETQYF